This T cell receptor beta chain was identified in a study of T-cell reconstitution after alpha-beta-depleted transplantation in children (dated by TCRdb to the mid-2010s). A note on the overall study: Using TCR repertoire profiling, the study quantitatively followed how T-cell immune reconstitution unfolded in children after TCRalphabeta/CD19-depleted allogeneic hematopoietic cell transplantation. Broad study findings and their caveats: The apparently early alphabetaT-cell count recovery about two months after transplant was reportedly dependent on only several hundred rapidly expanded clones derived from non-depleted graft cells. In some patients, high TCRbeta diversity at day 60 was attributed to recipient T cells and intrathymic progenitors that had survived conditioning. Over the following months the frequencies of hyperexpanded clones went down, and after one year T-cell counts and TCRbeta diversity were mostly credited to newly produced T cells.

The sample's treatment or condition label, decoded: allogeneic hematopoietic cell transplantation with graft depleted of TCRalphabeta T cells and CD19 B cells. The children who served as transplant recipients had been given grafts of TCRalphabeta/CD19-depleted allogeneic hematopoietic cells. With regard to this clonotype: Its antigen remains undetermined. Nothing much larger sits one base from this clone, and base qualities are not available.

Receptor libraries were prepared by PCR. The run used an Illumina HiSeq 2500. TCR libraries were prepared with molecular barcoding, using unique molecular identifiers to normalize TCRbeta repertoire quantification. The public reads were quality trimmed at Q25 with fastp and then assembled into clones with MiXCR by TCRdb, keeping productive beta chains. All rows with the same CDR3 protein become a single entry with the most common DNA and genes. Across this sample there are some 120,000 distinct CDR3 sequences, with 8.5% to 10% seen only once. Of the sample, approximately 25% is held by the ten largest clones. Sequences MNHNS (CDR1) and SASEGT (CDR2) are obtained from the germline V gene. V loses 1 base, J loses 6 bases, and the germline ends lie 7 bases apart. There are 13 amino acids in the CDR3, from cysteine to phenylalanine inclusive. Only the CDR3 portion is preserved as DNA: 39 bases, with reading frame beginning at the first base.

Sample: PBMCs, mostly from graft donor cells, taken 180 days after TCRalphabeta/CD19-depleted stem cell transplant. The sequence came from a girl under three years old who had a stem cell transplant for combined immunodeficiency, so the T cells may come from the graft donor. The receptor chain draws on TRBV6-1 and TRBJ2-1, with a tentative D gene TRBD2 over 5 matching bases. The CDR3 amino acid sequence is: CASSEGGINEQFF. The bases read TGTGCCAGCAGTGAAGGAGGGATCAATGAGCAGTTCTTC.